These T cell receptor beta chains were read from a single sample in a study of cytomegalovirus exposure and HLA in healthy donors. Some clones are missing from TCRdb's copy, which holds only in-frame ones; the method was immunoSEQ multiplex PCR. The table shows approximately 180,000 clones, with more than 80% occurring only once. What was sequenced was PBMCs. These TCRs come from a woman aged 18-29 years in good health and CMV-seropositive. Both conserved end residues are part of each CDR3. Each record gives: J gene, clone size, D gene, V gene, CDR3 DNA, CDR3 protein. The D gene is left open where the match is weak. Clone size is not always given. Where it is, it says once, few, many or a class for expanded clones.

TRBJ2-1,NA,NA,TRBV19,TGTGCCAGTATGCTAAGCGGATACAATGAGCAGTTCTTC,CASMLSGYNEQFF
TRBJ2-3,NA,NA,TRBV1,TGCACCAGCAGCCATAACAGAGCGGGGGGAGGAGATACGCAGTATTTT,CTSSHNRAGGGDTQYF
TRBJ2-7,NA,NA,TRBV19,TGTGCCAGTAGTTCGCAGGGAACCTCCTACGAGCAGTACTTC,CASSSQGTSYEQYF
TRBJ2-2,once,TRBD2,TRBV10-3,TGTGCCATCAGTGACCCGACTAGCGGGGGACCCGGGGAGCTGTTTTTT,CAISDPTSGGPGELFF
TRBJ1-1,once,NA,TRBV7-2,TGTGCCAGCAGCCCTCCCCGAGCTTTCTTT,CASSPPRAFF
TRBJ2-3,NA,TRBD2,TRBV5-1,TGCGCCAGCAGCTTGGTCGGCGGGGGGGCTGCAGATACGCAGTATTTT,CASSLVGGGAADTQYF
TRBJ1-3,NA,NA,TRBV6-6,TGTGCCAGCAGTTACGTGGAGAGTAACACCATATATTTT,CASSYVESNTIYF
TRBJ2-1,NA,NA,TRBV12-5,TGTGCTAGTAAGGACAGCTCCTACAATGAGCAGTTCTTC,CASKDSSYNEQFF
TRBJ2-3,NA,TRBD2,TRBV11-3,TGTGCCAGCAGCTATAGCGGGGGGGTAACAGATACGCAGTATTTT,CASSYSGGVTDTQYF
TRBJ2-7,NA,NA,TRBV19,TGTGCCAGTACGAGTGAGGGGGCGGGAGAGCAGTACTTC,CASTSEGAGEQYF
TRBJ1-2,NA,NA,TRBV2,TGTGCCAGCAGTGACAGGGCCCGAGCTAACTATGGCTACACCTTC,CASSDRARANYGYTF
TRBJ1-4,NA,TRBD1,TRBV7-9,TGTGCCAGCGGGGGTTCGGGACAGAACAATTTT,CASGGSGQNNF
TRBJ2-7,NA,NA,TRBV27,TGTGCCAGCAGTTTGTACTCCTACGAGCAGTACTTC,CASSLYSYEQYF
TRBJ1-6,few,NA,TRBV5-1,TGCGCCAGCACCCTAGGCCTGACAGTTAATTCACCCCTCCACTTT,CASTLGLTVNSPLHF
TRBJ2-2,NA,TRBD2,TRBV7-9,TGTGCCAGCAGCTTAGAGGGACTAGCCGACCCATCGGAGCTGTTTTTT,CASSLEGLADPSELFF
TRBJ1-1,NA,NA,TRBV7-2,TGTGCCAGCAGCTCCAAGTCGGGGAACACTGAAGCTTTCTTT,CASSSKSGNTEAFF